Shown below are 32 T cell receptor beta chains from a single sample sequenced in a study of T cell repertoires in cytomegalovirus infection. These TCRs are of unknown antigen specificity. One entry per CDR3 protein, called by TCRdb with MiXCR from the reads. The sample consists of about 69,000 distinct CDR3 sequences, under 30% of them appearing once. This material consisted of CD8+ T cells from cultured PBMCs, taken from culture after CMV antigen stimulation. These TCRs come from a human donor in good health (CMV status not recorded). Some clones in this sample may be carry-over from other donors' samples.

This chain links TRBV7-9 with TRBJ1-4, with D perhaps TRBD1 (6 bases). CDR1 is SEHNR, CDR2 FQNEAQ, per germline (reference sequence). V lost 2 bases and J 1 base, leaving 11 bases between the germline ends. The CDR3 has 16 amino acids. The DNA of the CDR3 is TGTGCCAGCAGCTTAAATAGGGGGGAAACTAATGAAAAACTGTTTTTT. Its protein is CASSLNRGETNEKLFF.

This clonotype appeared many times. The chain carries TRBV6-5 and TRBJ2-7; D might be TRBD1 (6 bases). Trimming shortened V by 0 bases and J by 1 base, and 10 bases separated the two germline ends. CDR3 length: 15 amino acids. Germline V CDR1 and CDR2: MNHEY, SVGAGI. CDR3 in amino acids: CASSYSRDTSYEQYF. DNA for the CDR3: TGTGCCAGCAGTTACTCACGGGACACGTCCTACGAGCAGTACTTC.

This clonotype was detected a few times. This chain joins TRBV20-1 and TRBJ1-5; no clear D gene. The CDR3 is 13 residues long. Deletions cut 1 base from V and 4 bases from J, with 8 bases between. Germline CDR1 and CDR2: DFQATT and SNEGSKA (reference sequence). CDR3 in DNA: TGCAGTGCTAGAGCCCCAGATAATCAGCCCCAGCATTTT. Protein product: CSARAPDNQPQHF.

Many counts were recorded for this clonotype. The chain carries TRBV7-2 and TRBJ1-1, with unresolved D. Trimming pared 3 bases from V and 3 bases from J, leaving 8 bases between. This CDR3 is 13 amino acids long. The germline CDR1 and CDR2 sequences are SGHTA and FQGNSA. The CDR3 protein is CASSLNRHTEAFF. As DNA, the CDR3 is TGTGCCAGCAGCTTGAACAGACACACTGAAGCTTTCTTT.

The chain links TRBV4-1 to TRBJ1-1; no clear D. The germline V and J ends were trimmed by 0 bases and 5 bases, with 13 bases remaining between them. This CDR3 region has 15 residues. CDR1 MGHRA and CDR2 YSYEKL come from the germline V gene. The CDR3 region has the DNA TGCGCCAGCAGCCAAGAAGTCCCCCCGGGGACTGAAGCTTTCTTT. It yields the protein CASSQEVPPGTEAFF.

The chain is built from TRBV4-2 and TRBJ1-5; TRBD1 is a possible D gene (5 bases). CDR1 and CDR2 (germline): LGHNA, YNFKEQ. This CDR3 spans 15 amino acids. V gave up 1 base and J gave up 6 bases, with 13 bases separating them. CDR3 nucleotide sequence: TGTGCCAGCAGCCAAGGCCGCGGGGCTGGTCAGCCCCAGCATTTT. Amino acid sequence: CASSQGRGAGQPQHF.

This clonotype was picked up a small number of times. This CDR3 reads CASSFGLAGGHDEQYF. In DNA form, the CDR3 reads TGTGCCAGCAGTTTCGGACTAGCGGGAGGGCACGACGAGCAGTACTTC. This chain links TRBV27 with TRBJ2-7; TRBD2 aligns across 15 bases. The CDR3 consists of 16 residues. Germline-derived CDR1 and CDR2 are MNHEY and SMNVEV (reference sequence). With V trimmed by 3 bases and J by 5 bases, 5 bases remained unmatched.

The chain couples TRBV2 to TRBJ1-2; TRBD1 matches 9 bases. The CDR3 length is 13 residues. With 6 bases clipped from V and 5 bases from J, the junction kept 4 bases outside the gene matches. Germline CDR1 reads SNHLY; CDR2 reads FYNNEI. CDR3 amino acids: CASRDRGSYGYTF. The CDR3 DNA sequence: TGTGCCAGCAGGGACAGGGGTTCGTATGGCTACACCTTC.

CDR3 nucleotide sequence: TGTGCCAGTAGTATATCCCGGGTTGAGGGAATGAACACTGAAGCTTTCTTT. Translating gives CASSISRVEGMNTEAFF. V usage is TRBV19 and J usage is TRBJ1-1; D remains ambiguous. V dropped 2 bases and J dropped 0 bases, with 16 bases sitting between them. The CDR3 is 17 amino acids. Germline-derived CDR1 and CDR2 are LNHDA and SQIVND (reference sequence).

The chain combines TRBV25-1 with TRBJ1-2, with D maybe TRBD1 (5 bases). Trimming stripped 3 bases from V and 4 bases from J, with 12 bases between. The CDR3 is 14 amino acids. The germline gives CDR1 MGHDK, CDR2 SYGVNS. CDR3 nucleotide sequence: TGTGCCAGCAGTGACGAGGGGACCTTCTATGGCTACACCTTC. This gives the protein CASSDEGTFYGYTF.

The table lists this clonotype with many counts. Here the CDR3 DNA reads TGTGCCAGCAGCCCCCCCCTTGGGAGCGGGACTACCGAGAGCTACAATGAGCAGTTCTTC. Encoded protein: CASSPPLGSGTTESYNEQFF. This rearrangement joins TRBV7-9 to TRBJ2-1; the match to TRBD2 covers 7 bases. V shed 5 bases, J shed 3 bases, and the junction held 22 bases outside the gene matches. The CDR3 runs to 20 residues. CDR1 is SEHNR and CDR2 is FQNEAQ in the germline V gene (reference sequence).

This clonotype was counted a few times. The gene calls are TRBV6-1 and TRBJ2-5; tentatively, D is TRBD2 (6 bases). Trimming took 5 bases from V and 4 from J, leaving 23 bases between them. CDR1 and CDR2 from the germline V gene are MNHNS and SASEGT. CDR3 size: 17 residues. Written as DNA, the CDR3 is TGTGCCAGCAGTTCCTCCGATAGCGGCCCCGGGGGAGAGACCCAGTACTTC. This encodes CASSSSDSGPGGETQYF.

V and J are TRBV10-3 and TRBJ1-2; possible D gene TRBD1, 6 bases. V was clipped by 6 bases and J by 3 bases, with 11 bases between them. The germline V gene has CDR1 ENHRY and CDR2 SYGVKD. This CDR3 comprises 13 residues. In DNA form, the CDR3 reads TGTGCCATCAGCGGACAGAATGACTATGGCTACACCTTC. It encodes CAISGQNDYGYTF.

The V gene is TRBV6-2 or TRBV6-3, the J gene TRBJ2-1; 11 bases agree with TRBD2. With V trimmed by 6 bases and J by 4 bases, 5 bases remained unmatched. Looked up from germline, CDR1 is MNHEY and CDR2 is SVGEGT. CDR3 length equals 15 residues. The CDR3 nucleotides read TGTGCCAGCAGGCGGACTAGCGGGCTATACAATGAGCAGTTCTTC. Residues: CASRRTSGLYNEQFF.

This clonotype was seen a few times. The chain combines TRBV7-9 with TRBJ1-6; D remains unclear. Germline V lookup: CDR1 SEHNR, CDR2 FQNEAQ (reference sequence). Between the trimmed V and J ends, which lost 1 base and 7 bases, there was a span of 8 bases. The CDR3 length is 14 residues. The CDR3 is CASSLVAANSPLHF. The CDR3 DNA follows: TGTGCCAGCAGCTTAGTGGCAGCAAATTCACCCCTCCACTTT.

This clonotype was seen at least ten times. The rearrangement links TRBV7-8 to TRBJ2-7; 8 bases are a match to TRBD2. V shed 5 bases, J shed 6 bases, and the junction held 9 bases outside the gene matches. The germline V gene has CDR1 SGHVS and CDR2 FQNEAQ. This CDR3 contains 14 residues. The CDR3 coding sequence is TGTGCCAGCAGCCGGACGGGAGGGGGGTTCGAGCAGTACTTC. Protein sequence: CASSRTGGGFEQYF.

The chain recombines TRBV9 with TRBJ2-3; TRBD2 might be the D (6 bases). Germline V gives CDR1 SGDLS, CDR2 YYNGEE. There are 15 residues in the CDR3. Trimming left V 0 bases short and J 0 bases short, with 8 bases between. The CDR3 loop reads CASSVAGDSTDTQYF. The CDR3 nucleotides are TGTGCCAGCAGCGTAGCGGGGGACAGCACAGATACGCAGTATTTT.

At least ten counts were recorded for this clonotype. The chain is built from TRBV6-5 and TRBJ1-2; D is unclear. This CDR3 spans 13 amino acids. Germline V gene lookup returns CDR1 MNHEY and CDR2 SVGAGI. Trimming took off 2 bases at V and 2 bases at J, with 6 bases between the two ends. CDR3 in DNA: TGTGCCAGCAGTTACGACAAGAACTATGGCTACACCTTC. Its translation: CASSYDKNYGYTF.

The V and J genes are TRBV19 and TRBJ2-3, with D perhaps matching TRBD1 (6 bases). Per the germline V gene, CDR1 is LNHDA and CDR2 is SQIVND (reference sequence). The V gene lost 4 bases and the J gene lost 2 bases, with 13 bases spanning the gap. This CDR3 spans 15 amino acids. Here the CDR3 DNA reads TGTGCCAGTAGTACCCCAGCAGGGGACACAGATACGCAGTATTTT. Encoded protein: CASSTPAGDTDTQYF.

The table lists this clonotype with a few counts. CDR3 in amino acids: CASSYTGVVSHNEQFF. CDR3 DNA: TGTGCCAGCAGTTACACGGGGGTTGTGTCCCACAATGAGCAGTTCTTC. The chain has TRBV6-6 and TRBJ2-1; possibly TRBD2 for D (6 bases). Trimming removed 2 bases from V and 5 bases from J, with 16 bases in between. Germline V gene lookup returns CDR1 MNHNY and CDR2 SVGAGI (reference sequence). CDR3 length: 16 residues.

This clonotype was seen more than once but under ten times. The chain recombines TRBV6-1 with TRBJ2-4, with a possible D match to TRBD1 (5 bases). The germline gives CDR1 MNHNS, CDR2 SASEGT. This CDR3 has 14 amino acids. Deletions cut 5 bases from V and 8 bases from J, with 16 bases between. This CDR3 is CASSYDPGMDIQYF. In DNA, the CDR3 is TGTGCCAGCAGTTACGATCCAGGGATGGACATTCAGTACTTC.

The chain has TRBV7-6 and TRBJ1-5; 9 bases match TRBD1. Germline V gene data show CDR1 as SGHVS and CDR2 as FNYEAQ. This CDR3 spans 14 amino acids. With 6 bases clipped from V and 6 bases from J, the junction kept 6 bases outside the gene matches. The CDR3 nucleotides are TGTGCCAGCAGTTCGGGACAGGGCGCTCAGCCCCAGCATTTT. This codes for CASSSGQGAQPQHF.

Of note for this clonotype: This could be a read error, since a much larger clone is one nucleotide away. The chain joins TRBV7-8 to TRBJ1-2; 8 bases align to TRBD1. V lost 1 base to trimming and J lost 9 bases; unmatched junction nucleotides: 10. Germline V gene sequence: CDR1 SGHVS, CDR2 FQNEAQ. The CDR3 totals 15 residues. CDR3 sequence: CASSLDRTGLISYTF. As DNA, the CDR3 is TGTGCCAGCAGCTTAGATCGGACAGGGCTAATTAGCTACACCTTC. Drawing the rest from reference TRBV7-8 and TRBJ1-2, the complete variable domain is GAGVSQSPRYKVAKRGQDVALRCDPISGHVSLFWYQQALGQGPEFLTYFQNEAQLDKSGLPSDRFFAERPEGSVSTLKIQRTQQEDSAVYLCASSLDRTGLISYTFGSGTRLTVV.

The genes are TRBV27 and TRBJ2-1; 13 bases are shared with TRBD2. Germline V gene sequence: CDR1 MNHEY, CDR2 SMNVEV (reference sequence). This CDR3 contains 15 residues. The trim removed 5 bases at V and 7 bases at J, leaving 5 bases unmatched. The CDR3 here is CASSPGLAGVNEQFF. Written as DNA, the CDR3 is TGTGCCAGCAGTCCCGGACTAGCGGGAGTTAATGAGCAGTTCTTC.

This clonotype was detected many times. The chain recombines TRBV11-2 with TRBJ2-2; 8 bases are shared with TRBD1. Germline values: CDR1 SGHAT, CDR2 FQNNGV. This CDR3 region has 15 residues. The V and J ends lost 5 bases and 4 bases, in that order; junction bases with no gene match: 6. The CDR3 is CASSGRQGSTGELFF. The CDR3 coding sequence is TGTGCCAGCAGCGGCCGACAGGGGAGCACCGGGGAGCTGTTTTTT.

This clonotype has a count of ten or more. The rearrangement joins TRBV6-2 or TRBV6-3 to TRBJ2-7; tentative D call: TRBD1 (5 bases). The germline V gene encodes CDR1 MNHEY and CDR2 SVGEGT. The CDR3 contains 12 residues. V shed 6 bases and J shed 4 bases, with 10 bases lying between them. As DNA, the CDR3 is TGTGCCAGCAGCCCCACAGGATACGAGCAGTACTTC. Translated: CASSPTGYEQYF.

About this clonotype: The junction shows a germline mismatch at one end, possibly a read error. The V and J genes are TRBV27 and TRBJ2-5, with D perhaps matching TRBD1 or TRBD2 (5 bases each). The CDR3 loop spans 14 amino acids. Germline loops: CDR1 MNHEY, CDR2 SMNVEV (reference sequence). CDR3: CASSPTTGQETRYF. In nucleotides, the CDR3 is TGTGCCAGCAGTCCGACGACGGGGCAAGAGACCCGGTACTTC.

About this clonotype: It may be a read error: a sequence one base away is much more abundant. The chain uses TRBV15 and TRBJ2-4; no reliable D call. Between the trimmed V and J ends, which lost 5 bases and 5 bases, there was a span of 28 bases. Germline assignment: CDR1 LNHNV and CDR2 YYDKDF (reference sequence). The CDR3 is 19 amino acids. The CDR3 region has the DNA TGTGCCACCAGCTCCGTTTTTACGCAGTACCCGATAGTCGAAAACATTCAGTACTTC. Translation gives CATSSVFTQYPIVENIQYF. The whole variable domain, filled in from reference TRBV15 and TRBJ2-4, reads DAMVIQNPRYQVTQFGKPVTLSCSQTLNHNVMYWYQQKSSQAPKLLFHYYDKDFNNEADTPDNFQSRRPNTSFCFLDIRSPGLGDTAMYLCATSSVFTQYPIVENIQYFGAGTRLSVL.

The chain carries TRBV5-1 and TRBJ2-2; 7 nucleotides align to TRBD1. Germline V gene sequence: CDR1 SGHRS, CDR2 YFSETQ. V gave up 0 bases and J gave up 5 bases; unmatched junction bases: 10. The CDR3 covers 17 residues. The CDR3 sequence: CASSLEGARGSTGELFF. In DNA form, the CDR3 reads TGCGCCAGCAGCTTGGAGGGGGCTCGAGGGTCTACCGGGGAGCTGTTTTTT.

This clonotype occurred many times. This chain links TRBV7-9 with TRBJ2-1; D tentatively fits TRBD1 or TRBD2 (5 bases each). Germline CDR1 and CDR2: SEHNR and FQNEAQ (reference sequence). This CDR3 is 15 amino acids long. V lost 1 base and J lost 7, with 14 bases in between. Written as DNA, the CDR3 is TGTGCCAGCAGCTTAGGAGTCGGGGCGGGTAATGAGCAGTTCTTC. Encoded protein: CASSLGVGAGNEQFF.

CDR3 region: CASSVDPPGGFSGANVLTF. In nucleotides, the CDR3 is TGTGCCAGCAGCGTAGATCCTCCAGGGGGATTCTCTGGGGCCAACGTCCTGACTTTC. The chain employs TRBV9 and TRBJ2-6; 7 bases agree with TRBD1. The V gene's germline CDR1 is SGDLS and CDR2 YYNGEE. V shed 0 bases, J shed 0 bases, and the junction held 9 bases outside the gene matches. This CDR3 is 19 amino acids long.

This clonotype was counted at least ten times. The chain recombines TRBV12-3 or TRBV12-4 with TRBJ1-2, with TRBD1 as a possible D gene (5 bases). V was pared by 2 bases and J by 4 bases, with 8 bases between. The length of the CDR3 is 13 residues. The CDR3: CASSLKTVYGYTF. DNA for the CDR3: TGTGCCAGCAGTTTAAAGACAGTCTATGGCTACACCTTC.